These 13 T cell receptor beta chains were all obtained from the same sample, sequenced in a study of OX40 agonist ivuxolimab in advanced cancers. Generated by immunoSEQ multiplex PCR, the TCRdb table keeps only in-frame clones and is missing some. The data hold about 59,000 clones, with 84% observed a single time. Here the sequenced sample was CD4+ or CD8+ T cells sorted from blood, taken in a trial of the OX40 agonist ivuxolimab. The receptors originated from an adult with an advanced solid tumor such as melanoma, head and neck, liver or kidney cancer.

The chain recombines TRBV11-2 with TRBJ2-1; D might be TRBD1 (6 bases). This CDR3 is built from 14 residues. V was trimmed by 5 bases and J by 8 bases, leaving 16 bases between them. Germline loops: CDR1 SGHAT, CDR2 FQNNGV. CDR3 in DNA: TGTGCCAGCAGCCAGGACAGATCCGGGCATGAGCAGTTCTTC. Translation gives CASSQDRSGHEQFF.

The V gene is TRBV5-5, the J gene TRBJ2-3; possible D gene TRBD2, 6 bases. Germline loops: CDR1 SGHKS, CDR2 YYEKEE (reference sequence). V lost 6 bases and J lost 6, with 26 bases in between. There are 17 residues in the CDR3. CDR3: CASNSVTAHGSWDTQYF. CDR3 bases: TGTGCCAGCAACTCCGTCACGGCACACGGGAGTTGGGATACGCAGTATTTT.

The chain recombines TRBV7-2 with TRBJ1-5, with D possibly TRBD1 on 5 matching bases. Trimming took 0 bases from V and 4 from J, leaving 10 bases between them. Germline CDR1 SGHTA, CDR2 FQGNSA. The CDR3 totals 15 residues. As DNA, the CDR3 is TGTGCCAGCAGCTTAGCGCAGGGTGAAAATCAGCCCCAGCATTTT. Protein product: CASSLAQGENQPQHF.

This chain connects TRBV19 to TRBJ2-6; D gene ambiguous. V lost 8 bases and J lost 0, with 11 bases in between. Germline CDR1 LNHDA, CDR2 SQIVND (reference sequence). The CDR3 has 15 amino acids. In DNA, the CDR3 is TGTGCCAGTCAAAACCAAAACTCTGGGGCCAACGTCCTGACTTTC. Its translation is CASQNQNSGANVLTF.

The chain is built from TRBV29-1 and TRBJ2-3, with D unresolved. The germline gives CDR1 SQVTM, CDR2 ANQGSEA. V was trimmed by 4 bases and J by 0 bases, leaving 11 bases between them. There are 14 residues in the CDR3. The CDR3 DNA reads TGCAGCGTTGCCGACACTCCTAGCACAGATACGCAGTATTTT. Amino acids: CSVADTPSTDTQYF.

This clone was seen only once. V and J are TRBV6-1 and TRBJ2-4; 8 bases line up with TRBD1. The CDR3 has 14 residues. CDR1 and CDR2 from the germline V gene are MNHNS and SASEGT. The trim removed 7 bases at V and 8 bases at J, leaving 10 bases unmatched. The CDR3: CASIRMTGEYIQYF. CDR3 in DNA: TGTGCCAGCATTCGCATGACAGGGGAGTACATTCAGTACTTC.

The V gene is TRBV9, the J gene TRBJ1-2, with D maybe TRBD1 (5 bases). This CDR3 comprises 15 residues. Between the trimmed V and J ends, which lost 0 bases and 6 bases, there was a span of 15 bases. The germline V gene has CDR1 SGDLS and CDR2 YYNGEE. The CDR3 sequence is CASSVDAGRMDGYTF. CDR3 in DNA: TGTGCCAGCAGCGTAGACGCGGGGCGCATGGATGGCTACACCTTC.

The chain has TRBV7-3 and TRBJ2-2, with a weak D call TRBD1 (5 bases). V lost 1 base, J lost 4 bases, and 13 bases lay in between. The CDR3 length is 16 residues. Germline V gives CDR1 SGHTA, CDR2 FQGTGA. This chain's CDR3 is CASSLRGGQATGELFF. CDR3 DNA sequence: TGTGCCAGCAGCTTAAGGGGTGGACAAGCCACCGGGGAGCTGTTTTTT.

This chain connects TRBV28 to TRBJ2-1; the match to TRBD2 covers 11 bases. The germline V gene encodes CDR1 MDHEN and CDR2 SYDVKM. After removal of 7 bases from V and 4 bases from J, the junction contained 6 bases not matched to a gene. CDR3 size: 15 residues. CDR3 sequence: CASTYSGGAYNEQFF. As DNA, the CDR3 is TGTGCCAGCACTTATAGCGGGGGGGCTTACAATGAGCAGTTCTTC.

The chain joins TRBV7-9 to TRBJ2-1, with D hard to call. This CDR3 region has 11 residues. Germline values: CDR1 SEHNR, CDR2 FQNEAQ (reference sequence). The V gene lost 3 bases and the J gene lost 5 bases, with 2 bases spanning the gap. The CDR3 region has the DNA TGTGCCAGCAGCTTGAACAATGAGCAGTTCTTC. Its protein product is CASSLNNEQFF. The entire variable domain, with the rest obtained from reference TRBV7-9 and TRBJ2-1, is as follows: DTGVSQNPRHKITKRGQNVTFRCDPISEHNRLYWYRQTLGQGPEFLTYFQNEAQLEKSRLLSDRFSAERPKGSFSTLEIQRTEQGDSAMYLCASSLNNEQFFGPGTRLTVL.

The chain couples TRBV18 to TRBJ1-2, with D perhaps matching TRBD1 (6 bases). Trimming took off 5 bases at V and 0 bases at J, with 10 bases between the two ends. The CDR3 loop spans 14 amino acids. Germline V gene sequence: CDR1 KGHSH, CDR2 LQKENI. The CDR3, as DNA: TGTGCCAGCTCATCGGACAGTTCTAACTATGGCTACACCTTC. Translation: CASSSDSSNYGYTF.

This chain links TRBV19 with TRBJ2-1; 7 bases fit TRBD1. CDR1 and CDR2 from the germline V gene are LNHDA and SQIVND (reference sequence). With 8 bases clipped from V and 2 bases from J, the junction kept 9 bases outside the gene matches. This CDR3 is 15 amino acids long. The CDR3 sequence is CASHRQGRAYNEQFF. The CDR3, as DNA: TGTGCCAGTCACCGACAGGGTAGGGCCTACAATGAGCAGTTCTTC. Based on the CDR3 plus reference TRBV19 and TRBJ2-1, the full variable domain is DGGITQSPKYLFRKEGQNVTLSCEQNLNHDAMYWYRQDPGQGLRLIYYSQIVNDFQKGDIAEGYSVSREKKESFPLTVTSAQKNPTAFYLCASHRQGRAYNEQFFGPGTRLTVL.

The rearrangement uses TRBV5-6 and TRBJ1-5; tentative D call: TRBD1 (5 bases). V lost 0 bases to trimming and J lost 6 bases, with 13 bases between them. This CDR3 is 15 amino acids long. The V gene's germline CDR1 is SGHDT and CDR2 YYEEEE. The CDR3 sequence is CASSLAVGGSQPQHF. DNA for the CDR3: TGTGCCAGCAGCTTGGCCGTTGGGGGGAGTCAGCCCCAGCATTTT.